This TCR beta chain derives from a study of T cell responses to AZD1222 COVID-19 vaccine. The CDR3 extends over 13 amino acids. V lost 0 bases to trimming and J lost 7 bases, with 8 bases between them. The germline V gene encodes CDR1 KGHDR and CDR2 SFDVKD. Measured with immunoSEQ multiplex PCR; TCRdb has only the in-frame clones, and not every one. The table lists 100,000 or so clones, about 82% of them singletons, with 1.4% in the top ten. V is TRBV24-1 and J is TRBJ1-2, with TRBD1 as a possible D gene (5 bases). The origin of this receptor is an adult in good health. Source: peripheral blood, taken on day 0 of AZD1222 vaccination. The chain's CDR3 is CATSDLGTLGYTF. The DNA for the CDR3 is TGTGCCACCAGTGATTTGGGGACCCTTGGCTACACCTTC.